The rows below give T cell receptor beta chains drawn from one sample of a study of T cells in Graves' hyperthyroidism and ophthalmopathy. A single record per CDR3 protein comes from TCRdb applying MiXCR to the multiplex PCR reads. The data contain about 610,000 distinct CDR3 sequences, more than 15% of them singletons. Material: blood. These receptors all stem from a woman aged 40 to 55 with Graves' ophthalmopathy. CDR3s include the opening cysteine and the closing phenylalanine or tryptophan. The order of the fields is V gene, CDR3 protein.

TRBV6-1	CASSWEMNTEAFF
TRBV19	CASSTARFMGTEAFF
TRBV5-1	CASSDHRANTEAFF
TRBV7-9	CASNWGRTNEKLFF
TRBV5-1	CASSLAKPRPGHLYTEAFF
TRBV28	CASSLSRGNTIYF
TRBV6-2/TRBV6-3	CASRRTGSGNTIYF
TRBV6-5	CASSYAARRGYHNEQFF
TRBV2	CATQGDTEAFF
TRBV5-5	CASSSRGAGANVLTF
TRBV15	CATRKGGQGSNEKLFF
TRBV5-1	CASSLTSGGDNEQFF
TRBV20-1	CSATGGLHGYTF
TRBV19	CASSINLGNYEQYF
TRBV3-1	CASSPLGIYSYEQYF
TRBV6-2/TRBV6-3	CASSYDASGGGTDTQYF
TRBV11-2	CASSIGWTQYF
TRBV10-3	CAISGQTNEKLFF
TRBV6-1	CASRGGQGRQPQHF
TRBV6-5	CASSYSMTLGTEAFF
TRBV11-2	CASSLEGLVETQYF
TRBV18	CASSPRAATDTQYF
TRBV7-2	CASSLEFPDTQYF
TRBV18	CASSPVPPISNQPQHF
TRBV6-1	CASSTTGGTEAFF
TRBV6-2/TRBV6-3	CASRTDRVGFEQYF
TRBV7-9	CASSLGGARVTLHF
TRBV12-3/TRBV12-4	CASRPSSNQPQHF
TRBV30	CAWGTVSNQPQHF
TRBV11-2	CASSPRTSGSTYEQYF
TRBV7-6	CASSLVGTGGAGNTIYF
TRBV5-1	CASSVSGGSYNEQFF
TRBV28	CASSLQGPASGYGYTF
TRBV10-2	CASRTGTQRYEQYF
TRBV27	CASSHKGSYNSPLHF
TRBV7-8	CASSIAPTGPNSPLHF
TRBV5-1	CASSLAIAGAPNEQFF
TRBV20-1	CSADKPTGTSGGDEQFF
TRBV11-1	CASSPGRGRWYGYTF
TRBV19	CASSIGPRGNSPLHF
TRBV18	CASSPPTGQGTEAFF
TRBV20-1	CSAKGGTASSYNEQFF
TRBV27	CASSSQTPWGGYTF
TRBV6-2/TRBV6-3	CASTEDYNSPLHF
TRBV3-1	CASSSLRGPSTDTQYF
TRBV7-2	CASSPPGASGNEQFF
TRBV7-9	CASSPSLGDSPLHF
TRBV20-1	CSARDKDSYNSQYF
TRBV9	CASSVVAGYNEQFF
TRBV20-1	CSAEPTSGLFYEQYF
TRBV7-3	CASSASGTTNTGELFF
TRBV18	CASSPGLKRGTEAFF